The 2 T cell receptor beta chains listed next were all sequenced from one sample in a study of T-cell reconstitution after alpha-beta-depleted transplantation in children. Preparation of the TCRbeta library was carried out with unique molecular identifiers. MiXCR, run by TCRdb on the PCR reads, gives a single entry per CDR3 protein. The sample yields around 700,000 distinct CDR3 sequences, about 12% seen once. Sample: PBMCs, taken before TCRalphabeta/CD19-depleted stem cell transplant. The receptors were sampled from a girl aged 2 to 10 with congenital amegakaryocytic thrombocytopenia, due to receive a stem cell transplant.

This clonotype occurred a few times. The chain uses TRBV10-2 and TRBJ2-5; perhaps D is TRBD1 or TRBD2 (6 bases each). Trimming left V 6 bases short and J 4 bases short, with 12 bases between. The CDR3 is 13 amino acids. Germline V gene lookup returns CDR1 WSHSY and CDR2 SAAADI. In DNA form, the CDR3 reads TGCGCCAGCAGACCCGGAGGGGGAGAGACCCAGTACTTC. It translates to CASRPGGGETQYF.

This clonotype was seen many times. The V and J genes are TRBV20-1 and TRBJ2-1; D possibly matches TRBD1 or TRBD2 (6 bases each). There are 18 residues in the CDR3. Looked up from germline, CDR1 is DFQATT and CDR2 is SNEGSKA (reference sequence). V lost 1 base and J 6 bases, leaving 25 bases between the germline ends. CDR3 in amino acids: CSARGLLNSGAFLNEQFF. Written as DNA, the CDR3 is TGCAGTGCTAGAGGCCTCCTCAATTCGGGGGCCTTCCTCAATGAGCAGTTCTTC.